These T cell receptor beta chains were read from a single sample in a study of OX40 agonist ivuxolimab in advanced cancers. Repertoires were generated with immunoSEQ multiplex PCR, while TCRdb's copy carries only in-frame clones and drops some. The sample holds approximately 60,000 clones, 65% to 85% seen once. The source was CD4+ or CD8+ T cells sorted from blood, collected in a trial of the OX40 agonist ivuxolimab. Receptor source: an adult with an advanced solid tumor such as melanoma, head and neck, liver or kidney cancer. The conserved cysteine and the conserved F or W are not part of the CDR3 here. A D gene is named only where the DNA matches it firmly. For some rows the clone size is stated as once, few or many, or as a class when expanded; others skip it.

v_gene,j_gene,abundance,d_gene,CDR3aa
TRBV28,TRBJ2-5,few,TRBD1,ASSSGGKETQY
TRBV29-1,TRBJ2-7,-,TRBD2,SAAGGRPPYEQY
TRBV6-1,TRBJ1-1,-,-,ASSDRWGGMYTEAF
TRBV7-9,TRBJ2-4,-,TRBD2,ASSPSGRAVDIQY
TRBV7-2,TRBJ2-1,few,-,ASSRTLDEQF
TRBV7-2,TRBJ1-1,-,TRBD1,ASRVKTGDGTEAF
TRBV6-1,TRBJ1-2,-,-,ASKTRNWGDYGYT
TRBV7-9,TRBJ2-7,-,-,ASSPYGERGDEQY
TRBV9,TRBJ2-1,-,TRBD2,ASSVELAGGEQF
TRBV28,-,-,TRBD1,ASNNRGIPSYEQY
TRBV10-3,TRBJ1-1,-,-,AIRASNTEAF
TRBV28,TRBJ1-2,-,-,ASSSPGHYGYT
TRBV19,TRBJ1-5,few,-,ATRQGIGSNQPQH
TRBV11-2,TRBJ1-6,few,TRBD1,ASSLDTAGQVGNSPLH
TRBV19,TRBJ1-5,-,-,ASSRTFSNQPQH
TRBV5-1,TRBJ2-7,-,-,ASSLGANPLGRYEQY
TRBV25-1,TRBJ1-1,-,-,ASSPSFILEAF
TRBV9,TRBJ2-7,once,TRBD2,ASSPRLAGGPVVYEQY
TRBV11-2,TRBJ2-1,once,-,ASSMTVLSYNEQF
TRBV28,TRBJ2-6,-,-,ASSLRRRDVSGANVLT
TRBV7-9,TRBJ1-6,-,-,ASSLGRNNSPLH
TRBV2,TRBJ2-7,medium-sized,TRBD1,ASSDWDRGGNEQY
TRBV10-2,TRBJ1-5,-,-,ASSEEGSGRPQH
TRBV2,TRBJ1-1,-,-,ATKREWEAF
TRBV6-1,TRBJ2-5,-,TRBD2,ASSEVTWASGKETQY
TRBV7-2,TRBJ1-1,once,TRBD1,ASSFRQGVSTEAF
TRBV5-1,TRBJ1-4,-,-,ASSPGVGEKLF
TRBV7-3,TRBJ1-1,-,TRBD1,ASSGQGLSTEAF